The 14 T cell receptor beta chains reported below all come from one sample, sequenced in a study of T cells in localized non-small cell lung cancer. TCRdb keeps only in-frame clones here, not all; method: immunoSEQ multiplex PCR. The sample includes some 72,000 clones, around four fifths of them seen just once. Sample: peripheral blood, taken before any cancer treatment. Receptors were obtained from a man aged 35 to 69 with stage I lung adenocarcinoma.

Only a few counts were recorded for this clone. Here the CDR3 reads CASSLGTSGVNEQFF. For the CDR3, the DNA is TGTGCCAGCAGCCTCGGGACTAGCGGAGTTAATGAGCAGTTCTTC. The V and J genes are TRBV4-2 and TRBJ2-1; 11 bases are shared with TRBD2. Germline V lookup: CDR1 LGHNA, CDR2 YNFKEQ. V lost 4 bases to trimming and J lost 7 bases; unmatched junction nucleotides: 6. The CDR3 is 15 amino acids.

As DNA, the CDR3 is TGTGCCAGCTCACCTAAGGACGGAGCCTACGAGCAGTACTTC. As protein: CASSPKDGAYEQYF. The rearrangement joins TRBV18 to TRBJ2-7; D remains unclear. The V end was cut by 3 bases, the J end by 2 bases, with 11 bases between. Germline CDR1 and CDR2: KGHSH and LQKENI. This CDR3 is 14 amino acids long.

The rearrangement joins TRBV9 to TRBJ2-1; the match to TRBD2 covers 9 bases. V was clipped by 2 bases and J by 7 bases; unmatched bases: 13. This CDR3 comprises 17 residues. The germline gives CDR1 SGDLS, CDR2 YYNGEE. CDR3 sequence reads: CASSVAGLAGVYNEQFF. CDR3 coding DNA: TGTGCCAGCAGCGTCGCGGGGTTAGCGGGAGTCTATAATGAGCAGTTCTTC.

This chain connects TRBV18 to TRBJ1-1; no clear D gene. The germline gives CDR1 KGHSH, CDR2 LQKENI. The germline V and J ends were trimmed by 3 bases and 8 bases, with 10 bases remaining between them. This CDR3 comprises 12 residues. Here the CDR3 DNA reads TGTGCCAGCTCACCTTCCGGACTAGAAGCTTTCTTT. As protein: CASSPSGLEAFF.

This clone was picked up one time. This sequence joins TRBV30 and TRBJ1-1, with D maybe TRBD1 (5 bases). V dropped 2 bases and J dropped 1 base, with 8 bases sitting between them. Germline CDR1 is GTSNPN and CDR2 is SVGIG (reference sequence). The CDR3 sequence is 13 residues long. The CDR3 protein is CAWSWQGNTEAFF. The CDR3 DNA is TGTGCCTGGAGTTGGCAGGGGAACACTGAAGCTTTCTTT.

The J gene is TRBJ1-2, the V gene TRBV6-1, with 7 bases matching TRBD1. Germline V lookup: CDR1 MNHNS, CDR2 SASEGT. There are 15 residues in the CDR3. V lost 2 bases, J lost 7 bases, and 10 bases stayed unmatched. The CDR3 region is CASSEIGGGPSGYTF. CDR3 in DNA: TGTGCCAGCAGTGAAATAGGGGGCGGCCCCTCTGGCTACACCTTC.

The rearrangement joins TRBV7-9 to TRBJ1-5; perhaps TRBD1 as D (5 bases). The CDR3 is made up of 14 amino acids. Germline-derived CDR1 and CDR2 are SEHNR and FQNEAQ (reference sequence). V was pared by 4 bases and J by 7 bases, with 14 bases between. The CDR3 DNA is TGTGCCAGCAGCTCGGACCTGTGGGACCAGCCCCAGCATTTT. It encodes CASSSDLWDQPQHF.

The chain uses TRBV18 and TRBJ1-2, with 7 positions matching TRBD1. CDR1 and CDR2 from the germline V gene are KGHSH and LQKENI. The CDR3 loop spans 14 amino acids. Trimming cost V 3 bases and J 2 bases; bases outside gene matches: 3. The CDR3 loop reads CASSPGQKNYGYTF. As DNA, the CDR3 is TGTGCCAGCTCACCGGGACAGAAAAACTATGGCTACACCTTC.

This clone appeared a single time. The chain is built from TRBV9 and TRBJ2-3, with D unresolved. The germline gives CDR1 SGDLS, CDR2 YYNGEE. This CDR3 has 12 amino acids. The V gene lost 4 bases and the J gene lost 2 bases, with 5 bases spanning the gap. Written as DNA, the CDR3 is TGTGCCAGCAGCATTAACACAGATACGCAGTATTTT. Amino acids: CASSINTDTQYF. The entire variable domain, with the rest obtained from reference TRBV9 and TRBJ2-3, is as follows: DSGVTQTPKHLITATGQRVTLRCSPRSGDLSVYWYQQSLDQGLQFLIQYYNGEERAKGNILERFSAQQFPDLHSELNLSSLELGDSALYFCASSINTDTQYFGPGTRLTVL.

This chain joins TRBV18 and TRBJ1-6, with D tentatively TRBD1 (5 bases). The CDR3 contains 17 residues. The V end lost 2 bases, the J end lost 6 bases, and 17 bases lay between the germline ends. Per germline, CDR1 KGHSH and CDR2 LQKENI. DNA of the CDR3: TGTGCCAGCTCACCAGGGCAGACGGGGGGGAGTAATTCACCCCTCCACTTT. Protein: CASSPGQTGGSNSPLHF. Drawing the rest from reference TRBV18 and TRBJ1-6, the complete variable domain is NAGVMQNPRHLVRRRGQEARLRCSPMKGHSHVYWYRQLPEEGLKFMVYLQKENIIDESGMPKERFSAEFPKEGPSILRIQQVVRGDSAAYFCASSPGQTGGSNSPLHFGNGTRLTVT.

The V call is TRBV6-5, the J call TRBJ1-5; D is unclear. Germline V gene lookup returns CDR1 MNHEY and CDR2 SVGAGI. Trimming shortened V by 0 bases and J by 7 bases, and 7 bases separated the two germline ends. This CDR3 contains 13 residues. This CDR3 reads CASSYSGRQPQHF. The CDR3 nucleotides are TGTGCCAGCAGTTACTCTGGCAGGCAGCCCCAGCATTTT.

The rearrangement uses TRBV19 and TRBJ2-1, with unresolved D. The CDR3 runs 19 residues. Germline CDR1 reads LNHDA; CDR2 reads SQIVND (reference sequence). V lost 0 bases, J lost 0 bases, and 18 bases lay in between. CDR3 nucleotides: TGTGCCAGTAGTATAGATCTCGGAACGATTAAAAGCTCCTACAATGAGCAGTTCTTC. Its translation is CASSIDLGTIKSSYNEQFF. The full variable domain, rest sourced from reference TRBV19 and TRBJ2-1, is DGGITQSPKYLFRKEGQNVTLSCEQNLNHDAMYWYRQDPGQGLRLIYYSQIVNDFQKGDIAEGYSVSREKKESFPLTVTSAQKNPTAFYLCASSIDLGTIKSSYNEQFFGPGTRLTVL.

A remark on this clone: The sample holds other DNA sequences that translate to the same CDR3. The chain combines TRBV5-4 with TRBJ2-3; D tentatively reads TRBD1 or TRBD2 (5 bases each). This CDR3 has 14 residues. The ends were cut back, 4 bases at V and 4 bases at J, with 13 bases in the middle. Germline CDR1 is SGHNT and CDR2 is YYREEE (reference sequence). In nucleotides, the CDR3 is TGTGCCAGCAGCCCTAGGGGAGACGCAGATACGCAGTATTTT. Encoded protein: CASSPRGDADTQYF.

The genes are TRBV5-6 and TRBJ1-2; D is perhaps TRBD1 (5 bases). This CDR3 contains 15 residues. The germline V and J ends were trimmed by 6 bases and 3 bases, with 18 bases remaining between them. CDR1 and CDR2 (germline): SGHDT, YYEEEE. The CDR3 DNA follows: TGTGCCAGCAACTCCTTTGGGGGGAGTGACTATGGCTACACCTTC. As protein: CASNSFGGSDYGYTF. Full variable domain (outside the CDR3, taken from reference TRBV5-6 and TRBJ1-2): DAGVTQSPTHLIKTRGQQVTLRCSPKSGHDTVSWYQQALGQGPQFIFQYYEEEERQRGNFPDRFSGHQFPNYSSELNVNALLLGDSALYLCASNSFGGSDYGYTFGSGTRLTVV.